This T cell receptor (beta chain) comes out of a study of cytomegalovirus exposure and HLA in healthy donors. On the study more broadly: The 100 to 150 validation repertoires, a later analysis reported, used the same platform as the 550 to 700 repertoires from the first cohort.

Whole-study results and caveats: Through in vitro validation, a few CMV-associated chains were shown to be specific for CMV antigens. Associated with cytomegalovirus, according to the listing, were around 160 TCR beta chains. For most TCR sequences rarity was the rule, although some public TCRs occurred in many donors.

Comments on this clone: The antigen remains unidentified.

Profiled with immunoSEQ multiplex PCR; TCRdb holds only in-frame clones, not every one. This table holds some 310,000 clones, 70% to 90% found once. Sequenced: PBMCs. The sequence was collected from a man aged 30 to 45 in good health and CMV-seronegative.

The CDR3 DNA follows: TGCGCCAGCAGCCAGGACAGGGAAACATCACCCCTCCACTTT. As protein: CASSQDRETSPLHF. The chain couples TRBV4-1 to TRBJ1-6, with 8 bases matching TRBD1. V trimming: 3 bases; J trimming: 10 bases; junction bases outside the gene matches: 5. CDR1 and CDR2 from the germline V gene are MGHRA and YSYEKL. This CDR3 is built from 14 residues.